This paragraph reports one TCR beta chain. The sample comes from a study of blood T cell repertoires in COVID-19. Whole-study context: Acute and convalescent COVID-19 samples came from the United States, Italy and Spain. In each case, the material was cDNA or gDNA derived from T cells, B-cell-depleted T cells, or PBMCs.

Repertoires were generated with immunoSEQ multiplex PCR, while TCRdb's copy carries only in-frame clones and drops some. The sample includes around 97,000 clones, roughly 85% of them seen just once. CDR1 and CDR2 (germline): SGHDN, FVKESK. With 4 bases clipped from V and 0 bases from J, the junction kept 3 bases outside the gene matches. The CDR3 is 16 amino acids. The chain joins TRBV14 to TRBJ2-1; TRBD2 aligns across 10 bases. The sequenced sample consisted of peripheral blood. The clonotype originates from a man in his forties or fifties in a cohort sampled during active COVID-19. The CDR3 loop reads CASSPGTSASYNEQFF. CDR3 nucleotides: TGTGCCAGCAGCCCAGGGACTAGCGCCTCCTACAATGAGCAGTTCTTC. Using reference TRBV14 and TRBJ2-1 for the parts outside the CDR3, the full variable domain is EAGVTQFPSHSVIEKGQTVTLRCDPISGHDNLYWYRRVMGKEIKFLLHFVKESKQDESGMPNNRFLAERTGGTYSTLKVQPAELEDSGVYFCASSPGTSASYNEQFFGPGTRLTVL.